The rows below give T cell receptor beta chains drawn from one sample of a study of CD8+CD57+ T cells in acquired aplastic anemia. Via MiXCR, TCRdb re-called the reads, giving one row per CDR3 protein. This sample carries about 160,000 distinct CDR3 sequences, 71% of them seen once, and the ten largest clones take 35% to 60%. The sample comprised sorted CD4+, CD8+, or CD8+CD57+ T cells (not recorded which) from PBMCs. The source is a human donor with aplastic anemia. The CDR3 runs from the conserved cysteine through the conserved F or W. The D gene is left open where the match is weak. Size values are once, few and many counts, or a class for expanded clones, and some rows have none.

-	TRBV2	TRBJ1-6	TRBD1	TGTGCCAGCAGCGGACAGGGGGTTATTAATTCACCCCTCCACTTT	CASSGQGVINSPLHF
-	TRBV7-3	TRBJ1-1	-	TGTGCCAGCAGCTTAGGTCCAGCCCTCTTGAACACTGAAGCTTTCTTT	CASSLGPALLNTEAFF
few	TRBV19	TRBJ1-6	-	TGTGCCAGTAGTCGGTCACGTAATTCACCCCTCCACTTT	CASSRSRNSPLHF
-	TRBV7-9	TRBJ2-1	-	TGTGCCAGCAGCCCAGCCGCGGGGTTAGGCTACAATGAGCAGCTCTTC	CASSPAAGLGYNEQLF
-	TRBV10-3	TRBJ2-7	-	TGTGCCATCAGTGAGTCTATCTACGAGCAGTACTTC	CAISESIYEQYF
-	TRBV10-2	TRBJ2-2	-	TGCGCCAGCTCAGGATGGGGAGGCGGGGAGCTGTTTTTT	CASSGWGGGELFF
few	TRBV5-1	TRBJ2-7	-	TGTGCCAGCAGCTTTCAGGGTTCCTACGAGCAGTACTTC	CASSFQGSYEQYF
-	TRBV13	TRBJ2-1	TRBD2	TGTGCCAGCAGCTATAGCGGGAGTCAGTTCTTC	CASSYSGSQFF
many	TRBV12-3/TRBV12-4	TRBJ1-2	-	TGTGCCAGCAGCCCGGGACATAGGTTCGATGGCTACACCTTC	CASSPGHRFDGYTF
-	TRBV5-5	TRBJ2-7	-	TGTGCCAGCAGCGTCCGGGCCGCCATGGGGAGCTCCTACGAGCAGTACTTC	CASSVRAAMGSSYEQYF